Listed here is a single T cell receptor (beta chain). The sample comes from a study of blood T cell repertoires in COVID-19. For the study at large: From T cells, B-cell-depleted T cells, or PBMCs came the material, which was cDNA or gDNA.

Per the study methods: Cell counts per sample came from amplifying reference gene primers. Assay: immunoSEQ multiplex PCR; the TCRdb copy retains only in-frame clones and omits some. V, J and clone size are taken as reported in that table, and D and trimming were inferred from the DNA itself. The table includes 310,000 or so clones, roughly 88% detected once. The TCR was taken from a woman in her fifties or sixties with active or convalescent COVID-19. The sample consisted of peripheral blood.

The CDR3 DNA sequence: TGTGCCAGCAGCGCCGGACAGAATCAGCCCCAGCATTTT. This encodes CASSAGQNQPQHF. The V and J genes are TRBV9 and TRBJ1-5, with D possibly matching TRBD1 (6 bases). Trimming pared 3 bases from V and 4 bases from J, leaving 8 bases between. The CDR3 loop spans 13 amino acids. From germline, CDR1 is SGDLS and CDR2 YYNGEE.